This T cell receptor (beta chain) was identified in a study of T cell changes during pregnancy in multiple sclerosis. The CDR3 loop spans 15 amino acids. The V gene lost 7 bases and the J gene lost 8 bases, with 23 bases spanning the gap. Germline lookup yields CDR1 SEHNR and CDR2 FQNEAQ (reference sequence). The data were produced by immunoSEQ multiplex PCR, yet TCRdb's version contains in-frame clones alone and is incomplete. The sample has tens of thousands of clones, more than 75% seen once; the top ten hold approximately 5.8%. The sequences come from CD8+ T cells from peripheral blood mononuclear cells, collected after pregnancy. The clonotype comes from a female donor in good health, enrolled as a control in a pregnancy study. This chain links TRBV7-9 with TRBJ1-2; tentative D call: TRBD1 (5 bases). CDR3 in amino acids: CASTPAQDLTSGYTF. CDR3 bases: TGTGCCAGCACCCCCGCACAGGACCTAACCTCGGGCTACACCTTC.